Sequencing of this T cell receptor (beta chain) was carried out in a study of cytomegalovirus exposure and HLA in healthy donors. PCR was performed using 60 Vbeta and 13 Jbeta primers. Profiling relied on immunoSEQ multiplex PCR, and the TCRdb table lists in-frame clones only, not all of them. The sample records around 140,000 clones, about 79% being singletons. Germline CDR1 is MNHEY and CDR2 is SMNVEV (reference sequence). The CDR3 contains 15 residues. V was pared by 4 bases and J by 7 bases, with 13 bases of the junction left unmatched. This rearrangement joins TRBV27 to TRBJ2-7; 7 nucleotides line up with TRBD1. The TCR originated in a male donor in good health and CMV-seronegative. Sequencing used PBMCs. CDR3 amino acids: CASSSQNRGLMEQYF. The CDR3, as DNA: TGTGCCAGCAGTTCCCAAAACAGGGGCCTAATGGAGCAGTACTTC.